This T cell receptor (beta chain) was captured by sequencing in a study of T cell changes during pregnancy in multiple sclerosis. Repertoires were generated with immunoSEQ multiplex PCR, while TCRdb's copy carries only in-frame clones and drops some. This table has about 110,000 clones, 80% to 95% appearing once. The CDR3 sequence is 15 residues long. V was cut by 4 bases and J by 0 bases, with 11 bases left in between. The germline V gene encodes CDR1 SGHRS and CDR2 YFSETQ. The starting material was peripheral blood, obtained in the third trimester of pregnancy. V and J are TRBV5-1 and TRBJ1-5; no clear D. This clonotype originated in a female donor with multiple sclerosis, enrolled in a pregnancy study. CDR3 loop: CASSPDGDSNQPQHF. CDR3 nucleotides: TGCGCCAGCAGCCCCGACGGAGATAGCAATCAGCCCCAGCATTTT. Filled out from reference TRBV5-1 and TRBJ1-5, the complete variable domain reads KAGVTQTPRYLIKTRGQQVTLSCSPISGHRSVSWYQQTPGQGLQFLFEYFSETQRNKGNFPGRFSGRQFSNSRSEMNVSTLELGDSALYLCASSPDGDSNQPQHFGDGTRLSIL.